This T cell receptor beta chain comes out of a study of radiotherapy plus CTLA-4 blockade in lung cancer. Study information: Patients showed objective responses in about 20% of cases and disease control in roughly 31%. Notes on the study in general: Clones of tumor-derived TCRs expanded in blood after radiotherapy plus ipilimumab. Increased serum interferon-beta after radiation also reportedly predicted response strongly.

The method was immunoSEQ multiplex PCR; TCRdb's version includes in-frame clones alone and lacks a portion of them. The sample yields tens of thousands of clones, roughly 78% seen once. This clone was seen a handful of times. Its target is unknown. The CDR3 length is 18 residues. Germline CDR1 MNHEY, CDR2 SMNVEV (reference sequence). Trimming took 5 bases from V and 4 from J, leaving 23 bases between them. The gene calls are TRBV27 and TRBJ2-2; D tentatively fits TRBD1 or TRBD2 (5 bases each). This TCR came from a human donor with non-small cell lung cancer who had a complete response to radiotherapy plus ipilimumab. Sequencing was performed on peripheral blood, taken from a patient treated with radiotherapy plus ipilimumab. CDR3 sequence reads: CASSRPRGSVTFTGELFF. The CDR3 DNA is TGTGCCAGCAGTCGCCCTAGGGGTAGCGTAACGTTCACCGGGGAGCTGTTTTTT.